A single sample is the source of the 30 T cell receptor beta chains below, sequenced in a study of blood T cell repertoires in COVID-19. Method: immunoSEQ multiplex PCR; TCRdb's copy keeps in-frame clones and lacks some. The table shows roughly 250,000 clones, with about 89% occurring only once. The sample consisted of PBMCs or T cells enriched from blood (not recorded which). These receptors all stem from a woman aged 18-35 years who had recovered from COVID-19.

The rearrangement uses TRBV6-5 and TRBJ2-7; TRBD1 is a possible D gene (6 bases). The CDR3 has 13 amino acids. The V end lost 8 bases, the J end lost 2 bases, and 13 bases lay between the germline ends. Germline V gene sequence: CDR1 MNHEY, CDR2 SVGAGI. Here the CDR3 DNA reads TGTGCCAGCGGTCAGGGGTCTCCCTACGAGCAGTACTTC. Protein: CASGQGSPYEQYF.

V usage is TRBV7-9 and J usage is TRBJ2-1; the match to TRBD2 covers 7 bases. V dropped 2 bases and J dropped 5; count of bases not matched to a gene: 9. The germline gives CDR1 SEHNR, CDR2 FQNEAQ (reference sequence). The length of the CDR3 is 16 residues. The CDR3 is CASSLFVLGGNNEQFF. In DNA form, the CDR3 reads TGTGCCAGCAGCTTATTTGTGCTGGGGGGGAACAATGAGCAGTTCTTC.

This CDR3 is CASSLTREYGYTF. For the CDR3, the DNA is TGTGCCAGCAGCTTAACAAGGGAGTATGGCTACACCTTC. This chain uses TRBV11-3 with TRBJ1-2, with D unclear. This CDR3 is 13 amino acids long. The V end lost 2 bases, the J end lost 5 bases, and 9 bases lay between the germline ends. Germline values: CDR1 SGHNT, CDR2 YENEEA.

This clone appeared a single time. This chain links TRBV7-2 with TRBJ1-1; no clear D gene. This CDR3 region has 15 residues. Germline CDR1 reads SGHTA; CDR2 reads FQGNSA. V shed 1 base and J shed 1 base, with 10 bases lying between them. CDR3 coding DNA: TGTGCCAGCAGCTTAGGGTTGCCGGGGAACACTGAAGCTTTCTTT. It encodes CASSLGLPGNTEAFF.

This sequence joins TRBV15 and TRBJ2-1, with 7 positions matching TRBD2. The trim removed 1 base at V and 12 bases at J, leaving 6 bases unmatched. The CDR3 totals 13 residues. Per the germline V gene, CDR1 is LNHNV and CDR2 is YYDKDF (reference sequence). The chain's CDR3 is CATSRAPGEGQFF. Here the CDR3 DNA reads TGTGCCACCAGCAGAGCTCCTGGGGAGGGGCAGTTCTTC.

The chain has TRBV28 and TRBJ2-7; the match to TRBD2 covers 13 bases. CDR1 is MDHEN and CDR2 is SYDVKM in the germline V gene. V shed 9 bases, J shed 2 bases, and the junction held 4 bases outside the gene matches. CDR3 size: 14 residues. CDR3 protein: CASKGLAGPYEQYF. The CDR3 region has the DNA TGTGCCAGTAAGGGACTAGCGGGACCCTACGAGCAGTACTTC.

The count of this clone is one. The chain couples TRBV10-1 to TRBJ2-3; 12 nucleotides agree with TRBD2. V gave up 0 bases and J gave up 4 bases; unmatched junction bases: 11. Germline V lookup: CDR1 WNHNN, CDR2 SYGVQD (reference sequence). The CDR3 consists of 19 residues. The CDR3 nucleotides read TGCGCCAGCAGTGAGTCCTTCACTAGCGGGGGGCGGTTCTCAGATACGCAGTATTTT. The encoded protein is CASSESFTSGGRFSDTQYF.

The chain joins TRBV27 to TRBJ2-3; D not resolved. CDR1 and CDR2 (germline): MNHEY, SMNVEV (reference sequence). V was trimmed by 1 base and J by 6 bases, leaving 8 bases between them. The length of the CDR3 is 13 residues. In nucleotides, the CDR3 is TGTGCCAGCAGTTTATTTTGGCGGGATACGCAGTATTTT. Protein: CASSLFWRDTQYF.

The chain uses TRBV27 and TRBJ2-2; no definite D call. This CDR3 comprises 15 residues. Trimming removed 7 bases from V and 4 bases from J, with 16 bases in between. Per the germline V gene, CDR1 is MNHEY and CDR2 is SMNVEV (reference sequence). The DNA of the CDR3 is TGTGCCAGCACTATATCCCCTGGCCGCACCGGGGAGCTGTTTTTT. This codes for CASTISPGRTGELFF.

This clone turned up a few times. Other DNA sequences in this sample translate to the same CDR3. This chain joins TRBV5-1 and TRBJ1-3; TRBD1 agrees at 7 bases. After removal of 4 bases from V and 0 bases from J, the junction contained 4 bases not matched to a gene. Germline V gives CDR1 SGHRS, CDR2 YFSETQ. CDR3 length: 15 amino acids. The CDR3 DNA is TGCGCCAGCAGCCCCGACAGGGCCTCTGGAAACACCATATATTTT. Residues: CASSPDRASGNTIYF. The variable domain in full, with the rest retrieved from reference TRBV5-1 and TRBJ1-3, is KAGVTQTPRYLIKTRGQQVTLSCSPISGHRSVSWYQQTPGQGLQFLFEYFSETQRNKGNFPGRFSGRQFSNSRSEMNVSTLELGDSALYLCASSPDRASGNTIYFGEGSWLTVV.

The chain joins TRBV20-1 to TRBJ2-1; D possibly corresponds to TRBD1 (6 bases). This CDR3 comprises 16 residues. The germline V gene encodes CDR1 DFQATT and CDR2 SNEGSKA (reference sequence). V was shortened by 3 bases and J by 9 bases, with 24 bases between the two germline ends. The DNA for the CDR3 is TGCAGTGCTAGTAGCGCCCAGGGGCGTTTAAGGGGTGAGCAGTTCTTC. It translates to CSASSAQGRLRGEQFF.

This clone came up once. The CDR3 region is CASSLDTGGFEQFF. The CDR3, as DNA: TGTGCCAGCAGCTTAGATACGGGGGGCTTTGAGCAGTTCTTC. The genes are TRBV11-3 and TRBJ2-1, with D perhaps matching TRBD2 (7 bases). CDR1 and CDR2 (germline): SGHNT, YENEEA. CDR3 length: 14 amino acids. Trimming pared 0 bases from V and 9 bases from J, leaving 12 bases between.

The chain employs TRBV27 and TRBJ1-6; 10 bases match TRBD1. CDR1 MNHEY and CDR2 SMNVEV come from the germline V gene (reference sequence). Unmatched junction bases numbered 7, after V lost 6 bases and J lost 8 bases. The CDR3 runs to 15 residues. CDR3 DNA: TGTGCCAGCAGCTGGGGGGACAGGGGTCATTCACCCCTCCACTTT. Its protein product is CASSWGDRGHSPLHF.

This rearrangement joins TRBV2 to TRBJ1-6; D not certain. The CDR3 has 14 residues. Germline CDR1 reads SNHLY; CDR2 reads FYNNEI. Trimming removed 6 bases at V and 0 bases at J, with 6 bases between. The CDR3 sequence: CASSVSSYNSPLHF. The CDR3 DNA sequence: TGTGCCAGCAGCGTCAGCTCCTATAATTCACCCCTCCACTTT.

The rearrangement links TRBV7-9 to TRBJ1-6, with a possible D match to TRBD1 (6 bases). Trimming took off 4 bases at V and 0 bases at J, with 10 bases between the two ends. This CDR3 contains 16 residues. Germline CDR1 and CDR2: SEHNR and FQNEAQ (reference sequence). The CDR3 DNA follows: TGTGCCAGCAGCTCTTCACAGGGCTCCTATAATTCACCCCTCCACTTT. It translates to CASSSSQGSYNSPLHF.

The genes are TRBV11-2 and TRBJ1-1; TRBD1 matches 8 bases. CDR3 length: 15 residues. After removal of 5 bases from V and 3 bases from J, the junction contained 8 bases not matched to a gene. Germline CDR1 and CDR2: SGHAT and FQNNGV. DNA for the CDR3: TGTGCCAGCAGCGAACAGGGGGTTTCCTACACTGAAGCTTTCTTT. Residues: CASSEQGVSYTEAFF.

V is TRBV11-3 and J is TRBJ1-2; no firm D call. The length of the CDR3 is 13 residues. V was trimmed by 1 base and J by 3 bases, leaving 6 bases between them. CDR1 is SGHNT and CDR2 is YENEEA in the germline V gene. The CDR3, as DNA: TGTGCCAGCAGCTTAGTCCCAGACTATGGCTACACCTTC. Translating it yields CASSLVPDYGYTF.

This clone was seen a few times. The chain links TRBV5-6 to TRBJ2-7; D unresolved. The CDR3 is 14 amino acids. Trimming pared 2 bases from V and 3 bases from J, leaving 12 bases between. In germline, CDR1 is SGHDT, CDR2 YYEEEE. The CDR3 is CASSFATRDYEQYF. DNA of the CDR3: TGTGCCAGCAGCTTCGCAACTCGCGACTACGAGCAGTACTTC.

This chain joins TRBV4-1 and TRBJ1-2, with TRBD1 matching 10 bases. CDR3 length equals 17 residues. The trim removed 4 bases at V and 4 bases at J, leaving 12 bases unmatched. Germline V CDR1 and CDR2: MGHRA, YSYEKL. The CDR3 reads CASSPSTGGLAGYGYTF. The CDR3 DNA sequence: TGCGCCAGCAGCCCCTCGACAGGGGGCCTCGCCGGCTATGGCTACACCTTC.

The gene calls are TRBV10-3 and TRBJ1-1; TRBD1 agrees at 8 bases. The germline gives CDR1 ENHRY, CDR2 SYGVKD. This CDR3 comprises 14 residues. Trimming removed 2 bases from V and 5 bases from J; junction bases left unmatched: 4. This chain's CDR3 is CAISEDRGMTEAFF. The CDR3 DNA reads as TGTGCCATCAGTGAGGACAGGGGAATGACTGAAGCTTTCTTT.

The chain recombines TRBV5-1 with TRBJ2-3; TRBD2 agrees at 12 bases. V lost 3 bases and J lost 0; bases outside the gene matches: 2. This CDR3 is 16 amino acids long. Germline V CDR1 and CDR2: SGHRS, YFSETQ. The CDR3 DNA sequence: TGCGCCAGCAGCTGGGGGACTAGCGGGAGCACAGATACGCAGTATTTT. The encoded protein is CASSWGTSGSTDTQYF.

The genes are TRBV9 and TRBJ1-2; 8 positions match TRBD1. From germline, CDR1 is SGDLS and CDR2 YYNGEE. CDR3 size: 16 residues. J was trimmed by 4 bases and V by 4 bases; bases with no gene match: 12. CDR3 sequence: CASSTTTGTGTYGYTF. The CDR3, as DNA: TGTGCCAGCAGCACTACGACCGGGACAGGCACCTATGGCTACACCTTC.

In this sample, this clone turned up once. The J gene is TRBJ2-7, the V gene TRBV18; perhaps TRBD2 as D (5 bases). CDR3 size: 17 residues. Trimming removed 3 bases from V and 7 bases from J, with 25 bases in between. Germline CDR1 and CDR2: KGHSH and LQKENI. CDR3 sequence (DNA): TGTGCCAGCTCACCTTCTTCTAGCTCCGGGCTCTCGGGGGAGCAGTACTTC. It encodes CASSPSSSSGLSGEQYF. The full variable domain, in which reference TRBV18 and TRBJ2-7 provide the parts outside the CDR3, is NAGVMQNPRHLVRRRGQEARLRCSPMKGHSHVYWYRQLPEEGLKFMVYLQKENIIDESGMPKERFSAEFPKEGPSILRIQQVVRGDSAAYFCASSPSSSSGLSGEQYFGPGTRLTVT.

The chain recombines TRBV7-2 with TRBJ2-2, with D hard to call. V lost 1 base, J lost 5 bases, and 8 bases lay in between. The length of the CDR3 is 14 residues. Germline lookup yields CDR1 SGHTA and CDR2 FQGNSA. The CDR3 DNA follows: TGTGCCAGCAGCTTAGGCTCGAGGACCGGGGAGCTGTTTTTT. Amino acid sequence: CASSLGSRTGELFF.

V and J are TRBV27 and TRBJ1-5, with a weak D call TRBD1 (5 bases). Per the germline V gene, CDR1 is MNHEY and CDR2 is SMNVEV (reference sequence). V gave up 5 bases and J gave up 3 bases, with 14 bases separating them. The CDR3 extends over 15 amino acids. In DNA, the CDR3 is TGTGCCAGCAGTCGAAAGGCAGGGCTCAATCAGCCCCAGCATTTT. As protein: CASSRKAGLNQPQHF.

The chain employs TRBV5-5 and TRBJ2-7; D might be TRBD2 (6 bases). The CDR3 consists of 14 residues. CDR1 SGHKS and CDR2 YYEKEE come from the germline V gene (reference sequence). V lost 0 bases and J 6 bases, leaving 13 bases between the germline ends. The DNA of the CDR3 is TGTGCCAGCAGCTTGGCGGCTGCGGGGCGCGAGCAGTACTTC. Translation gives CASSLAAAGREQYF.

This rearrangement joins TRBV24-1 to TRBJ2-2; the match to TRBD1 covers 8 bases. Trimming removed 4 bases from V and 1 base from J; junction bases left unmatched: 4. This CDR3 spans 16 amino acids. Per germline, CDR1 KGHDR and CDR2 SFDVKD. The CDR3 spells CATSDPGTGNTGELFF. For the CDR3, the DNA is TGTGCCACCAGTGACCCTGGGACAGGGAACACCGGGGAGCTGTTTTTT.

V gene TRBV5-1 combines with J gene TRBJ2-5; D unclear. The V and J ends lost 0 bases and 5 bases respectively, with 8 bases between them. The length of the CDR3 is 13 residues. CDR1 SGHRS and CDR2 YFSETQ come from the germline V gene. Written as DNA, the CDR3 is TGCGCCAGCAGCTTGGGTAGAAGTGAGACCCAGTACTTC. It specifies CASSLGRSETQYF.

The genes are TRBV6-5 and TRBJ1-2, with 10 bases that match TRBD1. With V trimmed by 6 bases and J by 4 bases, 5 bases remained unmatched. Germline CDR1 and CDR2: MNHEY and SVGAGI. The CDR3 sequence is 14 residues long. The CDR3 is CASSSGTGAYGYTF. In nucleotides, the CDR3 is TGTGCCAGCAGCTCCGGGACAGGGGCCTATGGCTACACCTTC.

The chain links TRBV28 to TRBJ1-2, with 9 bases lining up with TRBD1. The CDR3 spans 14 residues. Per germline, CDR1 MDHEN and CDR2 SYDVKM. V shed 5 bases, J shed 4 bases, and the junction held 5 bases outside the gene matches. The CDR3 sequence: CASSGQGLGYGYTF. CDR3 nucleotide sequence: TGTGCCAGCAGTGGACAGGGGCTGGGCTATGGCTACACCTTC.